Listed below are T cell receptor beta chains from one sample, sequenced in a study of shared clonotypes between healthy human individuals. Only in-frame clones appear in the TCRdb table, and some are missing; sequencing was by immunoSEQ multiplex PCR. This sample carries about 340,000 clones, over 70% of them seen once, and the ten largest clones take around 9.3%. The sample was memory CD4+ T cells sorted from blood. These receptors all come from a man younger than 45 in good health. The CDR3 runs from the conserved cysteine through the conserved F or W. D genes are given only for firm matches. Clone size is stated in some rows and not others, as once, few, many or a class when expanded.

v_call	clone_size	j_call	d_call	cdr3_aa	cdr3_nt
TRBV11-2	-	TRBJ2-1	TRBD1	CASSSRQGAQNEQFF	TGTGCCAGCAGCTCCCGACAGGGGGCGCAGAATGAGCAGTTCTTC
TRBV5-1	-	TRBJ2-1	-	CASSPQADSSYNEQFF	TGCGCCAGCAGCCCCCAAGCGGATAGCTCCTACAATGAGCAGTTCTTC
TRBV5-1	once	TRBJ1-3	-	CASSVGGNTIYF	TGCGCCAGCAGCGTGGGGGGAAACACCATATATTTT
TRBV9	few	TRBJ2-1	TRBD2	CASSAGTSGSPLDEQFF	TGTGCCAGCAGCGCCGGGACTAGCGGGAGCCCCCTGGATGAGCAGTTCTTC
TRBV7-6	-	TRBJ1-1	-	CASARRGLGFTEAFF	TGTGCCAGCGCCAGAAGGGGCTTAGGATTCACTGAAGCTTTCTTT
TRBV5-1	-	TRBJ2-2	-	CASSLAGNTGELFF	TGCGCCAGCAGCTTGGCCGGCAACACCGGGGAGCTGTTTTTT
TRBV7-9	-	TRBJ1-4	-	CASSLSRGSTNEKLFF	TGTGCCAGCAGCTTAAGTCGGGGATCAACTAATGAAAAACTGTTTTTT
TRBV15	-	TRBJ2-1	TRBD2	CATSRPSGSYNEQFF	TGTGCCACCAGCAGACCTAGCGGGAGCTACAATGAGCAGTTCTTC
TRBV7-9	-	TRBJ2-1	TRBD2	CASSLAGTTRFF	TGTGCCAGCAGCTTAGCCGGGACTACCAGGTTCTTC
TRBV28	-	TRBJ2-7	-	CASSLHHTGTRGGSYEQYF	TGTGCCAGCAGTTTACACCATACAGGGACGAGAGGTGGATCCTACGAGCAGTACTTC
TRBV7-9	few	TRBJ2-3	-	CASSLDGTDTQYF	TGTGCCAGCAGCTTAGACGGCACAGATACGCAGTATTTT
TRBV19	-	TRBJ2-2	TRBD1	CASTVTGTVYTGELFF	TGTGCCAGTACCGTGACCGGGACAGTATACACCGGGGAGCTGTTTTTT
TRBV6-1	-	TRBJ1-5	TRBD1	CASSLDRGSNQPQHF	TGTGCCAGCAGCTTGGACAGGGGTAGCAATCAGCCCCAGCATTTT
TRBV15	-	TRBJ2-3	TRBD2	CATSRDQAGDTQYF	TGTGCCACCAGCAGAGATCAAGCGGGGGATACGCAGTATTTT
TRBV10-1	-	TRBJ2-7	TRBD1	CASQRETGTADYEQYF	TGCGCCAGCCAAAGAGAGACCGGGACAGCAGACTACGAGCAGTACTTC
TRBV5-1	-	TRBJ2-2	-	CASSFLAGTNTGELFF	TGCGCCAGCAGCTTTTTGGCGGGAACGAACACCGGGGAGCTGTTTTTT
TRBV2	many	TRBJ2-1	TRBD1	CASSEVRDSYYNEQFF	TGTGCCAGCAGTGAAGTGAGGGACAGTTACTACAATGAGCAGTTCTTC
TRBV15	-	TRBJ2-3	-	CATSRSLRGDTQYF	TGTGCCACCAGCAGATCACTTAGGGGGGATACGCAGTATTTT
TRBV6-1	-	TRBJ2-7	-	CAIGTLSYEQYF	TGTGCGATTGGGACCCTTTCCTACGAGCAGTACTTC
TRBV20-1	-	TRBJ2-3	-	CSAPIGDTQYF	TGCAGTGCCCCGATTGGAGATACGCAGTATTTT
TRBV4-1	once	TRBJ1-1	TRBD1	CASSLRQGAYGTEAFF	TGCGCCAGCAGCCTTAGACAGGGGGCGTACGGCACTGAAGCTTTCTTT
TRBV30	-	TRBJ2-2	-	CACPSNTGELFF	TGTGCCTGCCCTAGTAACACCGGGGAGCTGTTTTTT
TRBV6-5	-	TRBJ2-5	-	CASSLSDQETQYF	TGTGCCAGCAGTTTATCAGACCAAGAGACCCAGTACTTC
TRBV4-3	-	TRBJ1-1	-	CASSRTLQGLNTEAFF	TGCGCCAGCAGCCGTACTCTCCAAGGATTGAACACTGAAGCTTTCTTT
TRBV11-2	-	TRBJ2-1	-	CASSLDREDEQFF	TGTGCCAGCAGCTTAGATAGAGAGGATGAGCAGTTCTTC
TRBV10-2	-	TRBJ2-1	TRBD2	CASSGLDFEQFF	TGCGCCAGCAGCGGACTAGATTTTGAGCAGTTCTTC
TRBV27	-	TRBJ2-3	-	CASSLGRTYTDTQYF	TGTGCCAGTTCCCTGGGGCGGACCTACACAGATACGCAGTATTTT
TRBV7-2	-	TRBJ2-1	TRBD2	CASSGLARELSYNEQFF	TGTGCCAGCAGTGGACTAGCGCGGGAGCTTTCCTACAATGAGCAGTTCTTC
TRBV5-6	-	TRBJ2-7	-	CASSRRIQGTEQYF	TGTGCCAGCAGCCGCAGAATCCAGGGTACCGAGCAGTACTTC
TRBV7-2	-	TRBJ2-1	TRBD2	CASSSTSGYNEQFF	TGTGCCAGCAGCTCGACTAGCGGCTACAATGAGCAGTTCTTC
TRBV7-7	many	TRBJ2-1	TRBD2	CASSLAGDNEQFF	TGTGCTAGCAGCTTAGCGGGTGACAATGAGCAGTTCTTC
TRBV28	-	TRBJ2-3	-	CASSLKGDTQYF	TGTGCCAGCAGTTTAAAGGGAGATACGCAGTATTTT
TRBV5-1	-	TRBJ1-1	-	CASSPFTVNTEAFF	TGCGCCAGCAGCCCGTTTACAGTGAACACTGAAGCTTTCTTT
TRBV7-3	-	TRBJ1-1	TRBD1	CASSLTGQGLMNTEAFF	TGTGCCAGCAGCCTTACAGGACAGGGGCTGATGAACACTGAAGCTTTCTTT
TRBV28	few	TRBJ1-2	-	CASSWENYGYTF	TGTGCCAGCAGTTGGGAGAACTATGGCTACACCTTC